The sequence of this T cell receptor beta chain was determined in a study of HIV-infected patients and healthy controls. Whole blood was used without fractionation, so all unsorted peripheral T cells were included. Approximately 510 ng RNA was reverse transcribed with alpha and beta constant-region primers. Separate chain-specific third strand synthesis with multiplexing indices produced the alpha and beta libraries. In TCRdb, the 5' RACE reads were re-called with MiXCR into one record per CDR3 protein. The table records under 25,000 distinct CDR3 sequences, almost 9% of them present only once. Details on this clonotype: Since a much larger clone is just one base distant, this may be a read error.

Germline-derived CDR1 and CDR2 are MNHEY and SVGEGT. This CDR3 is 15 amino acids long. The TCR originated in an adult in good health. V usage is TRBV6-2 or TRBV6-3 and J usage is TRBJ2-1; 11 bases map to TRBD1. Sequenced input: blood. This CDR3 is CDSSSGTGGYNEQFF. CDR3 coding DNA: TGTGACAGCAGCTCCGGGACAGGGGGCTACAATGAGCAGTTCTTC.